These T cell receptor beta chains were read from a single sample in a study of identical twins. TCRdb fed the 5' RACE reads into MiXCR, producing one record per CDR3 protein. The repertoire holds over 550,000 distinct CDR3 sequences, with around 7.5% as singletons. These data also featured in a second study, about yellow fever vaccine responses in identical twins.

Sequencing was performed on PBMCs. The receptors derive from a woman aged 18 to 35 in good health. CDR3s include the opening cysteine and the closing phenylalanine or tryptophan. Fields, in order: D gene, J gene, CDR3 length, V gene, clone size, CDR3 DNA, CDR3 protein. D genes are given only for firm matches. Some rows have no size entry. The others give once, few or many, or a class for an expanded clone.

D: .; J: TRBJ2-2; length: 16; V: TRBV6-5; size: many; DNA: TGTGCCAGCAGCTACCGCTCGACACAGAACACCGGGGAGCTGTTTTTT; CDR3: CASSYRSTQNTGELFF
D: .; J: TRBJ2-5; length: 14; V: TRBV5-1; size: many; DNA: TGCGCCAGCAGCTATTCAGGGGCGAGAGAGACCCAGTACTTC; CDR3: CASSYSGARETQYF
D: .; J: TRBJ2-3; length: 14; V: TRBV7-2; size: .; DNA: TGTGCCAGCAGCCTACCCCCTAGAACAGATACGCAGTATTTT; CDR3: CASSLPPRTDTQYF
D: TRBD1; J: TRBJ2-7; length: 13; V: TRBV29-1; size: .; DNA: TGCAGCGTTGGGGACAGGGCGCCCTACGAGCAGTACTTC; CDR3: CSVGDRAPYEQYF
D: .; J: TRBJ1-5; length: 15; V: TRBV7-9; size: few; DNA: TGTGCCAGCAGCTCCGGACGGTCGGGCAATCAGCCCCAGCATTTT; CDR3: CASSSGRSGNQPQHF
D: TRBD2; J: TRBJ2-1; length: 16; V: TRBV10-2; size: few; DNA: TGCGCCAGCAGTGAGAATCGACTAGCGGGATCAGCTGAGCAGTTCTTC; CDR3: CASSENRLAGSAEQFF
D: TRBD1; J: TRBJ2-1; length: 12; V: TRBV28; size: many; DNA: TGTGCCAGCAGATACAGGGGAAATGAGCAGTTCTTC; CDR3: CASRYRGNEQFF
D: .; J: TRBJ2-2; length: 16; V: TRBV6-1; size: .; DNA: TGTGCCAGCGGTATGCGGGCGCGTTCGAACACCGGGGAGCTGTTTTTT; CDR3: CASGMRARSNTGELFF
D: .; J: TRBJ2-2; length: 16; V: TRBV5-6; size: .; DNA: TGTGCCAGCAGCTTGTTAGCCGCCTCGAACACCGGGGAGCTGTTTTTT; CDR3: CASSLLAASNTGELFF
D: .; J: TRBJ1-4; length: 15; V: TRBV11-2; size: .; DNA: TGTGCCAGCAGCCCGATGGGTGCAACTAATGAAAAACTGTTTTTT; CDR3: CASSPMGATNEKLFF
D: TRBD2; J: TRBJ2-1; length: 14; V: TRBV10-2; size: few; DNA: TGCGCCAGCAGCTTCTCGGCGGGAGGGGACGGGCAGTTCTTC; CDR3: CASSFSAGGDGQFF
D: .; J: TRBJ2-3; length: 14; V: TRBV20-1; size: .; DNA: TGCAGTGCTAGAGATCAGAGGGCCTTAGATACGCAGTATTTT; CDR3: CSARDQRALDTQYF
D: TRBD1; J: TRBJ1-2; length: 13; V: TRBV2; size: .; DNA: TGTGCCAGCCCTCCGGGACAGGTTCTTGGCTACACCTTC; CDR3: CASPPGQVLGYTF
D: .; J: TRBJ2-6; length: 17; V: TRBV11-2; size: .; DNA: TGTGCCAGCAGCTTAGGCCGGGGGTTCTCTGGGGCCAACGTCCTGACTTTC; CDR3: CASSLGRGFSGANVLTF
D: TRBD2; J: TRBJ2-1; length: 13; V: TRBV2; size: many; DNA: TGTGCCAGCAGAGGGACTAGCGGGGGGGAGCAGTTCTTC; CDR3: CASRGTSGGEQFF
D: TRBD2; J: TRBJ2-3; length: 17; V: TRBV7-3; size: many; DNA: TGTGCCAGCAGCTTAATTGCTAGCGGTCCCGCCTTAGATACGCAGTATTTT; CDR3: CASSLIASGPALDTQYF
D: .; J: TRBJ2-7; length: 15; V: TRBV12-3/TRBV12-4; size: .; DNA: TGTGCCAGCATTTTCACTCAACAGGTCTCCTACGAGCAGTACTTC; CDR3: CASIFTQQVSYEQYF
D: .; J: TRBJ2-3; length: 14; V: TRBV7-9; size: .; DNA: TGTGCCAGCGATACTGGCGGAAGCACAGATACGCAGTATTTT; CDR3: CASDTGGSTDTQYF
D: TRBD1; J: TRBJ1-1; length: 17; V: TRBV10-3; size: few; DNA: TGTGCCATCAGTTGGGCCGGACAGGGTGGGAAGAACACTGAAGCTTTCTTT; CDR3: CAISWAGQGGKNTEAFF
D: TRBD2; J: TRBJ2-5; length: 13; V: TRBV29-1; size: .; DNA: TGCAGCGTCCCTAGCGGGAGTGCGGAGACCCAGTACTTC; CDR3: CSVPSGSAETQYF
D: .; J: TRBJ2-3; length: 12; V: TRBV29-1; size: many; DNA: TGCAGCGTTATAACCCTCGGAGATACGCAGTATTTT; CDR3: CSVITLGDTQYF
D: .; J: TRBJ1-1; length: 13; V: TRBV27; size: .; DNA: TGTGCCAGCAGTTTATACCCTGGGACTGAAGCTTTCTTT; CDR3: CASSLYPGTEAFF
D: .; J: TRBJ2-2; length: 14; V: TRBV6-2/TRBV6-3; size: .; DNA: TGTGCCAGCAAGGGTTTCCCAAACACCGGGGAGCTGTTTTTT; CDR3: CASKGFPNTGELFF
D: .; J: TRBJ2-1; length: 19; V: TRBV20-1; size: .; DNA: TGCAGTGCTAGAGATCTCTTCCGCCGTGCCGGGGACTTTTACAATGAGCAGTTCTTC; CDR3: CSARDLFRRAGDFYNEQFF
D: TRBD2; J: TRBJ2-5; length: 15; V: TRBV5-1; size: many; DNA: TGCGCCAGCAGCTTCGGAGCGGGAGGGAAAGAGACCCAGTACTTC; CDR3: CASSFGAGGKETQYF
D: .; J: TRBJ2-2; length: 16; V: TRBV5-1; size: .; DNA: TGCGCCAGCAGCTCGGGCCTCAGATCCGACACCGGGGAGCTGTTTTTT; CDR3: CASSSGLRSDTGELFF
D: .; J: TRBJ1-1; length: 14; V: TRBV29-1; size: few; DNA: TGCAGCGTTGAAACTCAGGGTCGGTTCACTGAAGCTTTCTTT; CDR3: CSVETQGRFTEAFF
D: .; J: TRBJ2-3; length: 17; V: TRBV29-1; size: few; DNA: TGCAGCGTTGAAGTCTACCGGGACACCGATTACACAGATACGCAGTATTTT; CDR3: CSVEVYRDTDYTDTQYF
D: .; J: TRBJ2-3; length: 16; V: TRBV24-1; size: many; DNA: TGTGCCACCAGTGCTAGGGGCTTACCTAGCACAGATACGCAGTATTTT; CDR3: CATSARGLPSTDTQYF
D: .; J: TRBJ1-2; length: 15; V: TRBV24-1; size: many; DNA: TGTGCCACCAGCGCTGGACAGCATTCTAACTATGGCTACACCTTC; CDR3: CATSAGQHSNYGYTF
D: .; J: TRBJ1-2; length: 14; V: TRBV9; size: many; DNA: TGTGCCAGCAGCCCTTTGACAGCCCAGGGGGGCTACACCTTC; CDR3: CASSPLTAQGGYTF
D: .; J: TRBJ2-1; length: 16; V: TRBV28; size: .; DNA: TGTGCCAGCAGTTCTGGTAGGACAGCCTCCTACAATGAGCAGTTCTTC; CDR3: CASSSGRTASYNEQFF
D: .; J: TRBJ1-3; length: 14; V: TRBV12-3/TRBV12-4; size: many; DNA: TGTGCCAGCACCTGGAGGAGCTCTGGAAACACCATATATTTT; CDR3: CASTWRSSGNTIYF
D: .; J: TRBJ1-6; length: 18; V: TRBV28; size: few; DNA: TGTGCCAGCAGCCCCACGGTAGGGGGTAGCTCCTATAATTCACCCCTCCACTTT; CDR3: CASSPTVGGSSYNSPLHF
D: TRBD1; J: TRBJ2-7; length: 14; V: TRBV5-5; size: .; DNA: TGTGCCAGCAGCTTGTATACAGGGGTCCACGAGCAGTACTTC; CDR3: CASSLYTGVHEQYF
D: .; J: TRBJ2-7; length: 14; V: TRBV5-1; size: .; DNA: TGCGCCAGCAGCCAAATCGACGGGGCCTACGAGCAGTACTTC; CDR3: CASSQIDGAYEQYF
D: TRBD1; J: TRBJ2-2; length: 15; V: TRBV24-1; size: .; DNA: TGTGCCACCAGTGCCGGACAGGGGGCGACCGGGGAGCTGTTTTTT; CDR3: CATSAGQGATGELFF